This T cell receptor (beta chain) was found in a study of monozygotic twins with inflammatory bowel disease. This CDR3 is built from 15 residues. Germline CDR1 MNHEY, CDR2 SVGEGT. For each CDR3 protein, TCRdb gives one entry from its re-call of the 5' RACE reads, without DNA. The sample has about 300,000 distinct CDR3 sequences. The clonotype comes from a human donor with ulcerative colitis or Crohn's disease, or a healthy co-twin of an affected twin (not recorded which). This sequence joins TRBV6-2 or TRBV6-3 and TRBJ2-7; absent DNA, TCRdb's TRBD1 call cannot be checked. Specimen: blood. The CDR3 protein is CASAREQAFSYEQYF.